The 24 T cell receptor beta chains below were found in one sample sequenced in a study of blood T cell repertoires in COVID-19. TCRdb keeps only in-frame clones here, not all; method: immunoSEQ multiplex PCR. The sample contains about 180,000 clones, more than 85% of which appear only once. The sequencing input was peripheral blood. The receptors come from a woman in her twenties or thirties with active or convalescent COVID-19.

In nucleotides, the CDR3 is TGTGCCAGCAGTCCCCGACAGGTAGATGAAAAACTGTTTTTT. This gives the protein CASSPRQVDEKLFF. J is TRBJ1-4 and V is TRBV28; a possible D gene is TRBD1 (6 bases). CDR3 length: 14 residues. The germline V and J ends were trimmed by 5 bases and 6 bases, with 13 bases remaining between them. CDR1 is MDHEN and CDR2 is SYDVKM in the germline V gene.

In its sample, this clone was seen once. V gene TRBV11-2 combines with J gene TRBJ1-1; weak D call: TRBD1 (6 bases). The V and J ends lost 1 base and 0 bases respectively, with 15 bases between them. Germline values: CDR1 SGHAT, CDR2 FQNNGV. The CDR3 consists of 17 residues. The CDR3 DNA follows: TGTGCCAGCAGCTTAGTTAGTTGGACAGTCTTGAACACTGAAGCTTTCTTT. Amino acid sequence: CASSLVSWTVLNTEAFF.

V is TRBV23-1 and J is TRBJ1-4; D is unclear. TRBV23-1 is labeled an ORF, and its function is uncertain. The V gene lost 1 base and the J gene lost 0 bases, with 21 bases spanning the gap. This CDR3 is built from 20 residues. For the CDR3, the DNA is TGCGCCAGCAGTCAATATCTTGACGGGTCCAGAGTTGCAACTAATGAAAAACTGTTTTTT. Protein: CASSQYLDGSRVATNEKLFF.

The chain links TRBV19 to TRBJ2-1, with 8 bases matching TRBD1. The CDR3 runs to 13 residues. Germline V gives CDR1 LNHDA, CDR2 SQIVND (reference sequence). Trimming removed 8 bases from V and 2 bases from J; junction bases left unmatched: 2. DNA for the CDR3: TGTGCCAGTGACAGGGGCGCCTACAATGAGCAGTTCTTC. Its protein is CASDRGAYNEQFF.

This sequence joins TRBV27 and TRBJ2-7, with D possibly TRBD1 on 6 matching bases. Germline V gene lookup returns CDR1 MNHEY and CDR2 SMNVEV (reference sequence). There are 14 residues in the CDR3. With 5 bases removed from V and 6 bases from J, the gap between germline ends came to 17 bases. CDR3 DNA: TGTGCCAGCAGTCACGGGACACGCCGGGGCGAGCAGTACTTC. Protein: CASSHGTRRGEQYF.

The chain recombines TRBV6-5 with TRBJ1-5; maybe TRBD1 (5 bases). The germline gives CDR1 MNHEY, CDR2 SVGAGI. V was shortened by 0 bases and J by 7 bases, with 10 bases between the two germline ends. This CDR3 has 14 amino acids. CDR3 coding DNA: TGTGCCAGCAGTTACTCCAGGGTGAACCAGCCCCAGCATTTT. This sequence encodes CASSYSRVNQPQHF.

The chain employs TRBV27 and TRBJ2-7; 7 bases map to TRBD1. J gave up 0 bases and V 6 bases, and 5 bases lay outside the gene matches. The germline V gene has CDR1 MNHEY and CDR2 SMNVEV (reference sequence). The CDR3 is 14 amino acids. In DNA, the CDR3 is TGTGCCAGCAGCAAGACAGGGTTCTCCTACGAGCAGTACTTC. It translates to CASSKTGFSYEQYF.

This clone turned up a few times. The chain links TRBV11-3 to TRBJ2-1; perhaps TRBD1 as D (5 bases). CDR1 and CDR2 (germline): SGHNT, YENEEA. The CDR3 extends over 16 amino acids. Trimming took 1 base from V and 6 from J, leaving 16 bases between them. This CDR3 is CASSLAPFKGRNEQFF. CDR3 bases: TGTGCCAGCAGCTTAGCCCCCTTTAAGGGGCGCAATGAGCAGTTCTTC.

The CDR3 DNA is TGTGCCAGCAGTGACTCGGGGGGGCCGGATTCACCCCTCCACTTT. Its translation: CASSDSGGPDSPLHF. The J gene is TRBJ1-6, the V gene TRBV6-4; possibly TRBD1 for D (6 bases). CDR3 length: 15 amino acids. CDR1 and CDR2 from the germline V gene are MRHNA and SNTAGT. V was clipped by 0 bases and J by 8 bases, with 11 bases between them.

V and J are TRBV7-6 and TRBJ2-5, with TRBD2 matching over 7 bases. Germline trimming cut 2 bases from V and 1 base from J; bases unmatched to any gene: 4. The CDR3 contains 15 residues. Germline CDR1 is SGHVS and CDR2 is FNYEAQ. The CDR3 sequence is CASSLSPSGQETQYF. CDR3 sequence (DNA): TGTGCCAGCAGCTTAAGTCCTAGCGGCCAAGAGACCCAGTACTTC.

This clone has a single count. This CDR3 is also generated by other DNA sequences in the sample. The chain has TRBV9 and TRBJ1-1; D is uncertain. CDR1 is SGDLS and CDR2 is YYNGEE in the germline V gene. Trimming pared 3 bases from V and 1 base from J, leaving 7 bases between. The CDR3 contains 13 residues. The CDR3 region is CASSDGGNTEAFF. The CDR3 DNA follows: TGTGCCAGCAGCGACGGAGGGAACACTGAAGCTTTCTTT. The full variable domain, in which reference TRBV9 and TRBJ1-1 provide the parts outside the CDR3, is DSGVTQTPKHLITATGQRVTLRCSPRSGDLSVYWYQQSLDQGLQFLIQYYNGEERAKGNILERFSAQQFPDLHSELNLSSLELGDSALYFCASSDGGNTEAFFGQGTRLTVV.

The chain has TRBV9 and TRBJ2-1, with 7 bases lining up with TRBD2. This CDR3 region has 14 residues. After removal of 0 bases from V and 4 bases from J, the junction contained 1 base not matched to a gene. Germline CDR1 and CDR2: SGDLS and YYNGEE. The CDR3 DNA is TGTGCCAGCAGCGTAGTGGGGGGGTACAATGAGCAGTTCTTC. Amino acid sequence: CASSVVGGYNEQFF.

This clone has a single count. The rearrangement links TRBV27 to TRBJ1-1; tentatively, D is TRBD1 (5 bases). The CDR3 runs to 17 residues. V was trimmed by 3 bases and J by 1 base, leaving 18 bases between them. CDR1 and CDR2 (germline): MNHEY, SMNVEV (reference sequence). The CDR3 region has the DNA TGTGCCAGCAGTTTCCGGACAATTTCGTCACGGAACACTGAAGCTTTCTTT. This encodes CASSFRTISSRNTEAFF.

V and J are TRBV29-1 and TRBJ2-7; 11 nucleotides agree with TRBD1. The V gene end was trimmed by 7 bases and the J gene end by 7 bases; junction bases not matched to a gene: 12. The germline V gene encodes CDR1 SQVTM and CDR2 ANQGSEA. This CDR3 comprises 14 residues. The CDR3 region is CSAIPGQGGGEQYF. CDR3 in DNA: TGCAGCGCCATTCCGGGACAGGGGGGCGGTGAGCAGTACTTC.

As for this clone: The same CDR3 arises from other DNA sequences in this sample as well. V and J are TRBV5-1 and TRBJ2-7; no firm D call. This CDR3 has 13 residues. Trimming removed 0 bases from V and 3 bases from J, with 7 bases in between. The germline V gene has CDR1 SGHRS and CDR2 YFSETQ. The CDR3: CASSLAPSYEQYF. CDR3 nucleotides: TGCGCCAGCAGCTTGGCTCCCAGCTACGAGCAGTACTTC.

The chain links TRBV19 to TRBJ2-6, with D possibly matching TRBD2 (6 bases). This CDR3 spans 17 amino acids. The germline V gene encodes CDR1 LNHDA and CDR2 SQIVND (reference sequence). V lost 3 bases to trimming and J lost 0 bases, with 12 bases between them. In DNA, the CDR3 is TGTGCCAGTAGTATGAGAGGGAGGTCCTCTGGGGCCAACGTCCTGACTTTC. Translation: CASSMRGRSSGANVLTF.

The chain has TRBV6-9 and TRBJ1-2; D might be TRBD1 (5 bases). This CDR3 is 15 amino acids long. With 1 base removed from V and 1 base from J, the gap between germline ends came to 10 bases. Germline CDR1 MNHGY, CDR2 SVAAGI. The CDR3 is CASSYWTWVNYGYTF. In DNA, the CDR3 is TGTGCCAGCAGTTATTGGACATGGGTTAACTATGGCTACACCTTC.

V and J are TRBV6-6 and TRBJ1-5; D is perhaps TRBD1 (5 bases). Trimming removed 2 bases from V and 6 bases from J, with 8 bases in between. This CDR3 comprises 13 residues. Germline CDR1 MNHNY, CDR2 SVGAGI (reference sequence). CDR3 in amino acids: CASSYGASQPQHF. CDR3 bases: TGTGCCAGCAGTTACGGGGCGAGTCAGCCCCAGCATTTT.

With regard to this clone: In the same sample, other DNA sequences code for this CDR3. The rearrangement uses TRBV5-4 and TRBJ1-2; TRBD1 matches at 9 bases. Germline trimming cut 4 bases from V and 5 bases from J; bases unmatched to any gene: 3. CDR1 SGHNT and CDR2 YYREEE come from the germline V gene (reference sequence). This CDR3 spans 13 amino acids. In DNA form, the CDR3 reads TGTGCCAGCAGCCTCGACAGGGGGTATGGCTACACCTTC. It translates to CASSLDRGYGYTF. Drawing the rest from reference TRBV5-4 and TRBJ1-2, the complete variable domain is ETGVTQSPTHLIKTRGQQVTLRCSSQSGHNTVSWYQQALGQGPQFIFQYYREEENGRGNFPPRFSGLQFPNYSSELNVNALELDDSALYLCASSLDRGYGYTFGSGTRLTVV.

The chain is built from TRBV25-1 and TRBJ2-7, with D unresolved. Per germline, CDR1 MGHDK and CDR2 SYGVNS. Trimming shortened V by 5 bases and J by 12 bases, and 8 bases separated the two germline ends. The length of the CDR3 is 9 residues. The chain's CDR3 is CASSPGGYF. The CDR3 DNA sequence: TGTGCCAGCAGTCCGGGTGGGTACTTC.

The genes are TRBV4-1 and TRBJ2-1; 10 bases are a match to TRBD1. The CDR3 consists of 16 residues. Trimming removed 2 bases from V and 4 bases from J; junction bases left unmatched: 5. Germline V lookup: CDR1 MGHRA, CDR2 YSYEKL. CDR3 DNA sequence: TGCGCCAGCAGCCAACTTACGGGACAGGGGTACAATGAGCAGTTCTTC. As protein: CASSQLTGQGYNEQFF.

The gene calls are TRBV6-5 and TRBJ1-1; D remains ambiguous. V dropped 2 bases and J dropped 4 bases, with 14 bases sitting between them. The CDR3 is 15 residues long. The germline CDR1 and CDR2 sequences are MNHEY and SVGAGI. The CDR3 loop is CASSYDPNTPTEAFF. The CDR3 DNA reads TGTGCCAGCAGTTACGATCCGAACACGCCCACTGAAGCTTTCTTT.

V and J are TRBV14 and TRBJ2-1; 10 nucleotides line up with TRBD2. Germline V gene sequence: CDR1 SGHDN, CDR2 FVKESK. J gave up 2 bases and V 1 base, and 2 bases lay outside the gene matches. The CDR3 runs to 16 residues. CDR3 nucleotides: TGTGCCAGCAGCCAAGGAAGCGGGGGGGCCTACAATGAGCAGTTCTTC. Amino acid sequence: CASSQGSGGAYNEQFF.

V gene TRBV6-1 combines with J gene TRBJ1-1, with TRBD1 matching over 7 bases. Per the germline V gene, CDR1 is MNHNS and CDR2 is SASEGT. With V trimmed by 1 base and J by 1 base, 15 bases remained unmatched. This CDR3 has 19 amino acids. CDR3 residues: CASSEDVGGRYAGNTEAFF. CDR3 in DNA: TGTGCCAGCAGTGAAGATGTAGGGGGCCGTTACGCCGGGAACACTGAAGCTTTCTTT.